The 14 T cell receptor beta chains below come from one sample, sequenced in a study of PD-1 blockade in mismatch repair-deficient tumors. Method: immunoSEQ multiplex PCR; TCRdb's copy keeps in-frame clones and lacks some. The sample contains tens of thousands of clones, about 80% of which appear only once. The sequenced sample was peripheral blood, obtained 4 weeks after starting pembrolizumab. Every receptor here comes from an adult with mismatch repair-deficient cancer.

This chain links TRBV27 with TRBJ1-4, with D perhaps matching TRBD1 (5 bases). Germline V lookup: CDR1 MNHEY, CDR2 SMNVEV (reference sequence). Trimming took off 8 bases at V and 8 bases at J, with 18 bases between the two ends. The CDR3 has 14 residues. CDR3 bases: TGTGCCAGCTCTTTAGGAGGGGCACGGGAAAAACTGTTTTTT. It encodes CASSLGGAREKLFF.

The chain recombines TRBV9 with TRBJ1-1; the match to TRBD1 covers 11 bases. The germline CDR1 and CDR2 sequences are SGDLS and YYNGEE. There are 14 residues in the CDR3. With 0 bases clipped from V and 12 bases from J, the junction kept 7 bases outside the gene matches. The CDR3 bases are TGTGCCAGCAGCGTAGCGCAGGACAGGGGGCGATCTTTCTTT. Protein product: CASSVAQDRGRSFF.

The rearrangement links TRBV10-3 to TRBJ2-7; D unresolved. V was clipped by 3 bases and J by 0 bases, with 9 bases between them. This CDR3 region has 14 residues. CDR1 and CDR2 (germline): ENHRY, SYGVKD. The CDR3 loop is CAISDRISSYEQYF. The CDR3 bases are TGTGCCATCAGTGATAGGATAAGCTCCTACGAGCAGTACTTC.

As DNA, the CDR3 is TGCGCCAGCAGCCAAGAGGGGCCTCTTAGAGGTCTGTTCTTC. Its translation is CASSQEGPLRGLFF. The rearrangement links TRBV4-1 to TRBJ2-1, with D perhaps TRBD1 (5 bases). Trimming stripped 0 bases from V and 15 bases from J, with 18 bases between. CDR3 size: 14 residues. Looked up from germline, CDR1 is MGHRA and CDR2 is YSYEKL.

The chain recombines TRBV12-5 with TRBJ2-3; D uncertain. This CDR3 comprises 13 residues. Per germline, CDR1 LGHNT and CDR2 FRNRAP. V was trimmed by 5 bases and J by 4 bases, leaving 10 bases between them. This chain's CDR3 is CASGPSGPDTQYF. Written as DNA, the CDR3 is TGTGCTAGTGGTCCGTCGGGTCCAGATACGCAGTATTTT.

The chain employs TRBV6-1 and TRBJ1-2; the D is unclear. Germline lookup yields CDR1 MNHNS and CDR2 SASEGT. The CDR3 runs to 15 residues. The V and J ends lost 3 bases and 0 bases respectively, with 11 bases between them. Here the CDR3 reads CASSDPAKANYGYTF. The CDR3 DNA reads TGTGCCAGCAGTGACCCCGCGAAGGCTAACTATGGCTACACCTTC.

The CDR3 sequence: CASSEVGGAGGGYTF. For the CDR3, the DNA is TGTGCCAGCAGTGAAGTGGGGGGCGCAGGGGGAGGCTACACCTTC. This chain connects TRBV6-1 to TRBJ1-2, with 7 bases matching TRBD1. The CDR3 is made up of 15 amino acids. V lost 1 base to trimming and J lost 8 bases; unmatched junction nucleotides: 10. Germline lookup yields CDR1 MNHNS and CDR2 SASEGT.

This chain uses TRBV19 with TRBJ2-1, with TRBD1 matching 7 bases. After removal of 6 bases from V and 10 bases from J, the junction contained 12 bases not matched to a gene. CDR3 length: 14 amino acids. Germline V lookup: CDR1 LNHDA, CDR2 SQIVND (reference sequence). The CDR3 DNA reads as TGTGCCAGTAGATCTGGACAGGAGGCGACGGAGCAGTTCTTC. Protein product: CASRSGQEATEQFF. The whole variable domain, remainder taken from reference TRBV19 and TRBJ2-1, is DGGITQSPKYLFRKEGQNVTLSCEQNLNHDAMYWYRQDPGQGLRLIYYSQIVNDFQKGDIAEGYSVSREKKESFPLTVTSAQKNPTAFYLCASRSGQEATEQFFGPGTRLTVL.

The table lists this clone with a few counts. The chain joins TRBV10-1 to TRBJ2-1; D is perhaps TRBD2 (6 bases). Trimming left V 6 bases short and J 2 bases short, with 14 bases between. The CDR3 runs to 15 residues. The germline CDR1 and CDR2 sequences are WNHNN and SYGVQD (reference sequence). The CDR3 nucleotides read TGCGCCAGCAGCGATGGTGGAGGGGCCTACAATGAGCAGTTCTTC. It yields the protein CASSDGGGAYNEQFF.

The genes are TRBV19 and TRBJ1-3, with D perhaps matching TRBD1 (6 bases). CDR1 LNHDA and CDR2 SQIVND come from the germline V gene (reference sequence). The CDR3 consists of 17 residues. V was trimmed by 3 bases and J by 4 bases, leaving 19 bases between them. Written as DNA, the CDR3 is TGTGCCAGTAGTATTATCAGGAACAGGGTCTCCGGAAACACCATATATTTT. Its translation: CASSIIRNRVSGNTIYF.

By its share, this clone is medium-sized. The CDR3: CASSQGRGREQYF. The CDR3, as DNA: TGTGCCAGCAGCCAAGGACGGGGGAGGGAGCAGTACTTC. V and J are TRBV14 and TRBJ2-7, with a tentative D call TRBD2 (6 bases). V gave up 1 base and J gave up 7 bases, with 11 bases separating them. Per the germline V gene, CDR1 is SGHDN and CDR2 is FVKESK. The CDR3 totals 13 residues.

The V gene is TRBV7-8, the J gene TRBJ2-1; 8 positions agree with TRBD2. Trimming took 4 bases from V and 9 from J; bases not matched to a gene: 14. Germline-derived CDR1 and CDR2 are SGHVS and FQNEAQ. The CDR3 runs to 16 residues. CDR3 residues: CASSYTPVAGRFEQFF. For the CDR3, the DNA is TGTGCCAGCAGCTACACACCCGTAGCGGGGAGATTTGAGCAGTTCTTC.

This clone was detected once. The CDR3 loop reads CASSEASLAGINEQFF. The CDR3 nucleotides read TGTGCCAGCAGTGAAGCCAGTCTAGCGGGGATCAATGAGCAGTTCTTC. The V call is TRBV6-1, the J call TRBJ2-1; 9 bases align to TRBD2. Germline CDR1 MNHNS, CDR2 SASEGT. The CDR3 runs 16 residues. V dropped 0 bases and J dropped 6; count of bases not matched to a gene: 6.

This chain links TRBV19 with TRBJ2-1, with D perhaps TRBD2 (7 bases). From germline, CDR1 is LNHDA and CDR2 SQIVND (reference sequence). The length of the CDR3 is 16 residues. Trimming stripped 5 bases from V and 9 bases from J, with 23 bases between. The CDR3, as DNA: TGTGCCAGTAGTGGGCGGGGGCGGGAGAGGTCGGCTGAGCAGTTCTTC. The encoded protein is CASSGRGRERSAEQFF.